This is a list of T cell receptor beta chains from one sample in a study of control samples from healthy donors and cancer patients. Method: immunoSEQ multiplex PCR; TCRdb's copy keeps in-frame clones and lacks some. The sample consists of over 75,000 clones, 85% of them appearing once. The sample taken for sequencing was blood. Receptors were obtained from a man aged 25 to 45 in good health. Both conserved end residues are part of each CDR3. Fields, in order: CDR3 protein, CDR3 DNA, clone size, V gene, J gene, D gene. A D gene is named only where the DNA matches it firmly. Size tells how often a clone was seen (once, few, many) or the class of an expanded clone, and some rows leave it out.

CDR3 protein: CASSEQAGPATDTQYF
CDR3 DNA: TGCGCCAGCAGTGAGCAAGCAGGGCCTGCCACAGATACGCAGTATTTT
clone size: -
V gene: TRBV10-1
J gene: TRBJ2-3
D gene: -

CDR3 protein: CASSLGGTANSPLHF
CDR3 DNA: TGTGCCAGCAGCTTAGGAGGGACAGCCAATTCACCCCTCCACTTT
clone size: -
V gene: TRBV7-9
J gene: TRBJ1-6
D gene: TRBD1

CDR3 protein: CASSYRTGNYGYTF
CDR3 DNA: TGTGCCAGCAGTTACAGGACAGGGAACTATGGCTACACCTTC
clone size: -
V gene: TRBV6-5
J gene: TRBJ1-2
D gene: TRBD1

CDR3 protein: CASGQETQYF
CDR3 DNA: TGTGCCAGCGGCCAAGAGACCCAGTACTTC
clone size: -
V gene: TRBV5-4
J gene: TRBJ2-5
D gene: -

CDR3 protein: CSVEIGQGQETQYF
CDR3 DNA: TGCAGCGTTGAAATTGGACAGGGGCAAGAGACCCAGTACTTC
clone size: -
V gene: TRBV29-1
J gene: TRBJ2-5
D gene: TRBD1

CDR3 protein: CASSPRLAGALNEQFF
CDR3 DNA: TGCGCCAGCAGCCCCAGGCTAGCGGGGGCCCTCAATGAGCAGTTCTTC
clone size: many
V gene: TRBV4-1
J gene: TRBJ2-1
D gene: TRBD2

CDR3 protein: CASSLSTSYSGELFF
CDR3 DNA: TGTGCCAGCAGCTTGTCCACTAGCTACTCCGGGGAGCTGTTTTTT
clone size: -
V gene: TRBV7-9
J gene: TRBJ2-2
D gene: -

CDR3 protein: CASSSRTGVPETQYF
CDR3 DNA: TGTGCCAGCAGCTCCCGGACAGGCGTTCCAGAGACCCAGTACTTC
clone size: -
V gene: TRBV7-8
J gene: TRBJ2-5
D gene: TRBD1

CDR3 protein: CASRGGQGARGEKLFF
CDR3 DNA: TGCGCCAGCCGTGGGGGACAGGGGGCTCGAGGTGAAAAACTGTTTTTT
clone size: many
V gene: TRBV5-1
J gene: TRBJ1-4
D gene: TRBD1

CDR3 protein: CATSDLQENIQYF
CDR3 DNA: TGTGCCACCAGTGATTTACAGGAAAACATTCAGTACTTC
clone size: -
V gene: TRBV24-1
J gene: TRBJ2-4
D gene: -

CDR3 protein: CASSQRVGLAGAGNIQYF
CDR3 DNA: TGTGCCAGCAGTCAAAGGGTTGGACTAGCGGGGGCGGGGAACATTCAGTACTTC
clone size: -
V gene: TRBV4-2
J gene: TRBJ2-4
D gene: TRBD2

CDR3 protein: CASSWLPTGSEAFF
CDR3 DNA: TGCGCCAGCAGCTGGTTACCGACAGGCTCTGAAGCTTTCTTT
clone size: -
V gene: TRBV5-1
J gene: TRBJ1-1
D gene: -

CDR3 protein: CASSLGPPTDTQYF
CDR3 DNA: TGTGCCAGCAGCTTAGGCCCTCCCACAGATACGCAGTATTTT
clone size: -
V gene: TRBV7-8
J gene: TRBJ2-3
D gene: -

CDR3 protein: CASRKVGVETQYF
CDR3 DNA: TGTGCCAGCAGGAAAGTAGGGGTCGAGACCCAGTACTTC
clone size: -
V gene: TRBV25-1
J gene: TRBJ2-5
D gene: -

CDR3 protein: CASSPSAAENTEAFF
CDR3 DNA: TGTGCCAGCAGCCCATCAGCCGCCGAGAACACTGAAGCTTTCTTT
clone size: -
V gene: TRBV7-8
J gene: TRBJ1-1
D gene: -

CDR3 protein: CASSYGRGGHRGNYGYTF
CDR3 DNA: TGTGCCAGCAGCTATGGACGAGGAGGACATCGGGGCAACTATGGCTACACCTTC
clone size: once
V gene: TRBV7-2
J gene: TRBJ1-2
D gene: -

CDR3 protein: CASSQGTFSNQPQHF
CDR3 DNA: TGTGCCAGCAGCCAAGGGACGTTTAGCAATCAGCCCCAGCATTTT
clone size: -
V gene: TRBV3-1/TRBV3-2
J gene: TRBJ1-5
D gene: -

CDR3 protein: CASSVQPVSDTQYF
CDR3 DNA: TGTGCCAGCAGCGTACAGCCCGTCAGTGATACGCAGTATTTT
clone size: -
V gene: TRBV9
J gene: TRBJ2-3
D gene: -

CDR3 protein: CASKTGADTEAFF
CDR3 DNA: TGTGCCAGTAAAACAGGGGCAGACACTGAAGCTTTCTTT
clone size: medium-sized
V gene: TRBV19
J gene: TRBJ1-1
D gene: TRBD1

CDR3 protein: CAWSTDSLDEKLFF
CDR3 DNA: TGTGCCTGGAGTACGGACAGTTTAGATGAAAAACTGTTTTTT
clone size: -
V gene: TRBV30
J gene: TRBJ1-4
D gene: -

CDR3 protein: CASSLTGQGGGNTIYF
CDR3 DNA: TGTGCCAGCAGCCTCACAGGACAGGGGGGGGGAAACACCATATATTTT
clone size: once
V gene: TRBV6-6
J gene: TRBJ1-3
D gene: TRBD1

CDR3 protein: CASSKNRGNYGYTF
CDR3 DNA: TGTGCCAGCAGCAAGAACCGGGGGAACTATGGCTACACCTTC
clone size: -
V gene: TRBV7-8
J gene: TRBJ1-2
D gene: -

CDR3 protein: CASSLGGPGQGAFF
CDR3 DNA: TGTGCCAGCAGCTTAGGGGGACCGGGACAGGGCGCTTTCTTT
clone size: few
V gene: TRBV5-6
J gene: TRBJ1-1
D gene: TRBD1

CDR3 protein: CASSHTGTGGHEQYF
CDR3 DNA: TGTGCCAGTAGTCATACCGGGACAGGGGGCCACGAGCAGTACTTC
clone size: -
V gene: TRBV19
J gene: TRBJ2-7
D gene: TRBD1

CDR3 protein: CASSRSRTGELFF
CDR3 DNA: TGCGCCAGCAGTAGGTCTCGAACCGGGGAGCTGTTTTTT
clone size: -
V gene: TRBV10-1
J gene: TRBJ2-2
D gene: -

CDR3 protein: CAWSVPGLSGNTIYF
CDR3 DNA: TGTGCCTGGAGTGTACCCGGCCTCTCTGGAAACACCATATATTTT
clone size: -
V gene: TRBV30
J gene: TRBJ1-3
D gene: -

CDR3 protein: CASSRFTDTQYF
CDR3 DNA: TGTGCCAGCAGCCGATTCACAGATACGCAGTATTTT
clone size: once
V gene: TRBV12-3/TRBV12-4
J gene: TRBJ2-3
D gene: -

CDR3 protein: CASSIPRGNGYTF
CDR3 DNA: TGTGCCAGTAGTATACCCAGGGGCAACGGCTACACCTTC
clone size: -
V gene: TRBV19
J gene: TRBJ1-2
D gene: -

CDR3 protein: CASSMKGFSTYEQYF
CDR3 DNA: TGTGCCAGTAGTATGAAAGGTTTCTCAACCTACGAGCAGTACTTC
clone size: -
V gene: TRBV19
J gene: TRBJ2-7
D gene: -

CDR3 protein: CASSEGWTSGEQYF
CDR3 DNA: TGTGCCAGCAGTGAAGGTTGGACCTCCGGCGAGCAGTACTTC
clone size: once
V gene: TRBV6-1
J gene: TRBJ2-7
D gene: -

CDR3 protein: CASSPLRGQTEAFF
CDR3 DNA: TGTGCCAGCTCACCCCTAAGGGGGCAGACTGAAGCTTTCTTT
clone size: -
V gene: TRBV18
J gene: TRBJ1-1
D gene: TRBD1

CDR3 protein: CASRVRGYNEQFF
CDR3 DNA: TGTGCCAGCAGGGTACGAGGTTACAATGAGCAGTTCTTC
clone size: -
V gene: TRBV6-5
J gene: TRBJ2-1
D gene: -

CDR3 protein: CASSIRGAGDTEAFF
CDR3 DNA: TGTGCCAGTAGTATAAGGGGAGCGGGGGACACTGAAGCTTTCTTT
clone size: -
V gene: TRBV19
J gene: TRBJ1-1
D gene: -